This passage covers 12 T cell receptor beta chains from one sample sequenced in a study of beta chain features in type 1 diabetes (dated by TCRdb to 2017 to 2018). The library was prepared using the immunoSEQ multiplex PCR assay. All of the isolated RNA was reverse transcribed with the High Capacity cDNA Reverse Transcription Kit, so expressed TCRB transcripts were sequenced. The clones in this table, taken by TCRdb from immuneACCESS, are in-frame only. Not every clone is retained; where verified, under half of the shortfall comes from an unresolved V gene, and the cause of the rest is unknown. The sample table contains approximately 150,000 clones; only one count was recorded for under 11% of them. The leading ten clones occupy around 1.4% of the sample. The specimen sequenced was naive CD4+ T cells from blood. The sample's cell subset or site, from its label and the paper: true naive CD4+ T cells. These receptors all come from a man aged 18 to 29 in good health.

The sample holds a few counts of this clone. The chain joins TRBV11-2 to TRBJ1-2, with D perhaps matching TRBD1 (6 bases). Deletions cut 5 bases from V and 5 bases from J, with 18 bases between. The CDR3 contains 15 residues. In germline, CDR1 is SGHAT, CDR2 FQNNGV. CDR3 nucleotides: TGTGCCAGCAGCCTCAACAGGGAAGGGCCTTATGGCTACACCTTC. Translation: CASSLNREGPYGYTF.

This clone turned up a few times. This chain joins TRBV7-8 and TRBJ2-5; no firm D call. The CDR3 loop spans 14 amino acids. The V end lost 7 bases, the J end lost 0 bases, and 12 bases lay between the germline ends. CDR1 and CDR2 (germline): SGHVS, FQNEAQ. CDR3 in amino acids: CASNSGGYQETQYF. For the CDR3, the DNA is TGTGCCAGCAATTCTGGCGGATACCAAGAGACCCAGTACTTC.

This chain uses TRBV30 with TRBJ1-2, with TRBD1 identical over 10 bases. With 2 bases clipped from V and 3 bases from J, the junction kept 6 bases outside the gene matches. The V gene's germline CDR1 is GTSNPN and CDR2 SVGIG (reference sequence). The CDR3 runs to 15 residues. The CDR3 nucleotides read TGTGCCTGGAGTATGATCGGGACAGGGGACTATGGCTACACCTTC. Translated: CAWSMIGTGDYGYTF.

The chain recombines TRBV7-3 with TRBJ2-5, with D uncertain. The CDR3 consists of 15 residues. Looked up from germline, CDR1 is SGHTA and CDR2 is FQGTGA. Trimming cost V 1 base and J 1 base, with 10 bases left between them. The CDR3 DNA reads as TGTGCCAGCAGCTTAAATGGCCAGATCCAAGAGACCCAGTACTTC. Residues: CASSLNGQIQETQYF. Full variable domain (missing parts from reference TRBV7-3 and TRBJ2-5): GAGVSQTPSNKVTEKGKYVELRCDPISGHTALYWYRQSLGQGPEFLIYFQGTGAADDSGLPNDRFFAVRPEGSVSTLKIQRTERGDSAVYLCASSLNGQIQETQYFGPGTRLLVL.

There are a few counts of this clone. As DNA, the CDR3 is TGTGCCAGCAGCTGGGGACAGGGGGCAGGCGGGGAGCTGTTTTTT. This translates into CASSWGQGAGGELFF. V usage is TRBV7-8 and J usage is TRBJ2-2; 12 bases line up with TRBD1. The germline V gene has CDR1 SGHVS and CDR2 FQNEAQ. CDR3 length: 15 amino acids. The V segment lost 4 bases and the J segment 7 bases; nucleotides outside the gene matches: 4. Looking up the rest from reference TRBV7-8 and TRBJ2-2 gives the full variable domain: GAGVSQSPRYKVAKRGQDVALRCDPISGHVSLFWYQQALGQGPEFLTYFQNEAQLDKSGLPSDRFFAERPEGSVSTLKIQRTQQEDSAVYLCASSWGQGAGGELFFGEGSRLTVL.

This clone was detected a few times. V usage is TRBV11-2 and J usage is TRBJ2-3; the match to TRBD2 covers 9 bases. Trimming cost V 4 bases and J 5 bases; bases outside gene matches: 7. This CDR3 contains 15 residues. Germline CDR1 SGHAT, CDR2 FQNNGV. The CDR3 nucleotides read TGTGCCAGCAGCTCCCGCGGGGGGGAGGGAGATACGCAGTATTTT. It translates to CASSSRGGEGDTQYF.

In its sample, this clone was seen a few times. The chain recombines TRBV2 with TRBJ2-5; 7 positions match TRBD1. This CDR3 is built from 13 residues. V dropped 4 bases and J dropped 4; count of bases not matched to a gene: 3. The germline CDR1 and CDR2 sequences are SNHLY and FYNNEI. The CDR3 region is CASSGQGGETQYF. DNA for the CDR3: TGTGCCAGCAGTGGACAGGGTGGAGAGACCCAGTACTTC.

Ten or more counts support this clone. The genes are TRBV30 and TRBJ2-7, with TRBD1 matching 7 bases. Germline-derived CDR1 and CDR2 are GTSNPN and SVGIG (reference sequence). CDR3 length: 14 residues. V lost 4 bases and J lost 3; bases outside the gene matches: 9. Here the CDR3 DNA reads TGTGCCTGGACTCAACGGGACAGAGGCTACGAGCAGTACTTC. Its translation: CAWTQRDRGYEQYF.

Remarks on this clone: Germline and junction disagree at one end, which may indicate a read error. The CDR3 region is CASSPKPGVLPF. DNA for the CDR3: TGTGCCAGCTCACCTAAACCGGGGGTCCTTCCCTTC. V is TRBV18 and J is TRBJ1-2; possibly TRBD1 for D (5 bases). Germline V gene data show CDR1 as KGHSH and CDR2 as LQKENI. This CDR3 spans 12 amino acids.

The rearrangement links TRBV2 to TRBJ1-1; 9 positions agree with TRBD1. With V trimmed by 10 bases and J by 7 bases, 10 bases remained unmatched. The CDR3 extends over 13 amino acids. Germline-derived CDR1 and CDR2 are SNHLY and FYNNEI. In DNA form, the CDR3 reads TGTGCCACGGAGTTTGGGACAGGGCGTGAAGCTTTCTTT. It yields the protein CATEFGTGREAFF.

The chain uses TRBV6-1 and TRBJ2-3, with D possibly being TRBD2 (7 bases). The CDR3 totals 13 residues. CDR1 MNHNS and CDR2 SASEGT come from the germline V gene. Trimming removed 7 bases from V and 4 bases from J, with 12 bases in between. CDR3 sequence reads: CASKEGGADTQYF. In nucleotides, the CDR3 is TGTGCCAGCAAAGAGGGGGGGGCAGATACGCAGTATTTT.

This clone turned up a few times. The J gene is TRBJ2-2, the V gene TRBV9; D perhaps matches TRBD2 (6 bases). The CDR3 spans 16 residues. Per the germline V gene, CDR1 is SGDLS and CDR2 is YYNGEE. The V gene lost 0 bases and the J gene lost 7 bases, with 16 bases spanning the gap. CDR3 bases: TGTGCCAGCAGCGTAGGGTCATTCCGGGGGATCGGGGAGCTGTTTTTT. Its protein product is CASSVGSFRGIGELFF.